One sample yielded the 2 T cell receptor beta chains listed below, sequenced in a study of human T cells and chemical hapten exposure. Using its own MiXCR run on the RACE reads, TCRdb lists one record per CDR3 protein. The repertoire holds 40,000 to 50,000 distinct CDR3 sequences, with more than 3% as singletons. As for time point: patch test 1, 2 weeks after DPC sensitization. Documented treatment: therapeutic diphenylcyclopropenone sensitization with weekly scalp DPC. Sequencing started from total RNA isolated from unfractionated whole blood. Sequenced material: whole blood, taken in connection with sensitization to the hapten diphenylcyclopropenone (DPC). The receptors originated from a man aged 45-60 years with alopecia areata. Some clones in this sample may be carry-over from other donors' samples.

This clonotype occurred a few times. The CDR3 coding sequence is TGCGCCAGCAGCTCCCCTCGACTAGAGACCCAGTACTTC. It yields the protein CASSSPRLETQYF. This chain links TRBV5-1 with TRBJ2-5; unclear D gene. The CDR3 contains 13 residues. The germline V gene has CDR1 SGHRS and CDR2 YFSETQ. The germline V and J ends were trimmed by 3 bases and 4 bases, with 10 bases remaining between them.

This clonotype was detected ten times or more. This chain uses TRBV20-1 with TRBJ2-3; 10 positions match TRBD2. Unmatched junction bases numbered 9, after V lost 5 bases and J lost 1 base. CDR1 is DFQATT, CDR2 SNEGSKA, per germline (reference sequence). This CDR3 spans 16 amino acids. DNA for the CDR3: TGCAGTGCTGACCACGGACTAGCGGCTGGCACAGATACGCAGTATTTT. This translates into CSADHGLAAGTDTQYF.